The 5 T cell receptor beta chains presented below share a single source sample, sequenced in a study of Graves' ophthalmopathy and Graves' hyperthyroidism. Investigators amplified TCR beta CDR3 regions from RNA transcripts. An opening RT-PCR round employed HTBI primers and preceded a second-round multiplex PCR. MiXCR, applied by TCRdb to the multiplex PCR reads, yields one record per CDR3 protein. The repertoire holds over a million distinct CDR3 sequences, roughly 35% seen once, with roughly 10% in the top ten. The material sequenced was peripheral blood or thyroid tissue (not recorded which). These receptors all stem from an adult man with Graves' hyperthyroidism.

V and J are TRBV7-2 and TRBJ2-7; 7 bases fit TRBD2. The CDR3 sequence is 16 residues long. With 0 bases clipped from V and 3 bases from J, the junction kept 8 bases outside the gene matches. The germline gives CDR1 SGHTA, CDR2 FQGNSA. CDR3 protein: CASSLAASSGSYEQYF. The CDR3 DNA sequence: TGTGCCAGCAGCTTAGCAGCGTCTAGCGGTAGCTACGAGCAGTACTTC.

In regard to this clonotype: Just one base apart from a much larger clone, this may be a read error. The chain joins TRBV7-9 to TRBJ2-2, with D possibly being TRBD1 or TRBD2 (5 bases each). The CDR3 runs to 13 residues. CDR1 SEHNR and CDR2 FQNEAQ come from the germline V gene (reference sequence). With 5 bases removed from V and 7 bases from J, the gap between germline ends came to 11 bases. DNA for the CDR3: TGTGCCAGCAGCCCAGAGGGGATCGGGGAGCTGTTTTTT. Its translation is CASSPEGIGELFF. Full variable domain (outside the CDR3, taken from reference TRBV7-9 and TRBJ2-2): DTGVSQNPRHKITKRGQNVTFRCDPISEHNRLYWYRQTLGQGPEFLTYFQNEAQLEKSRLLSDRFSAERPKGSFSTLEIQRTEQGDSAMYLCASSPEGIGELFFGEGSRLTVL.

This clonotype was detected ten times or more. Given a much more abundant clone one base away, this may be a read error. V and J are TRBV7-6 and TRBJ2-2, with unresolved D. The V and J ends lost 3 bases and 4 bases respectively, with 3 bases between them. This CDR3 has 12 amino acids. Germline CDR1 is SGHVS and CDR2 is FNYEAQ. The CDR3 DNA sequence: TGTGCCAGCAGCTTTGCCACCGGGGAGCTGTTTTTT. This encodes CASSFATGELFF.

This clonotype has ten or more counts. The CDR3 region is CASSLPGQARGLLNTEAFF. DNA of the CDR3: TGTGCCAGCAGCTTACCCGGACAGGCCCGCGGCCTATTGAACACTGAAGCTTTCTTT. The rearrangement joins TRBV7-2 to TRBJ1-1; 7 positions agree with TRBD1. This CDR3 is built from 19 residues. In germline, CDR1 is SGHTA, CDR2 FQGNSA. V gave up 2 bases and J gave up 0 bases; unmatched junction bases: 15.

The V and J genes are TRBV5-6 and TRBJ2-7, with 8 bases aligning to TRBD1. The CDR3 has 14 residues. V was clipped by 4 bases and J by 3 bases; unmatched bases: 6. Germline loops: CDR1 SGHDT, CDR2 YYEEEE. CDR3 in DNA: TGTGCCAGCAGCGTGGGACAGGTTTTCTACGAGCAGTACTTC. Encoded protein: CASSVGQVFYEQYF. The whole variable domain, remainder taken from reference TRBV5-6 and TRBJ2-7, is DAGVTQSPTHLIKTRGQQVTLRCSPKSGHDTVSWYQQALGQGPQFIFQYYEEEERQRGNFPDRFSGHQFPNYSSELNVNALLLGDSALYLCASSVGQVFYEQYFGPGTRLTVT.